This T cell receptor beta chain was identified during a study of blood T cell repertoires in COVID-19. Background on the study: Samples came from the United States, Italy and Spain, spanning acute and convalescent COVID-19.

On this clone itself: At one boundary the junction diverges from the germline segment, which might be a read error.

CDR3 length: 13 amino acids. Germline CDR1 and CDR2: SSHAT and FNYEAQ (reference sequence). In the original processing: How many nucleated cells were present was estimated from reference gene primer amplification. The table came from immunoSEQ multiplex PCR; TCRdb's copy has only in-frame clones and leaves some out. V and J calls plus clone size are reproduced from that table; the DNA served to infer D and trimming. The sample consists of 150,000 to 200,000 clones, about 88% of them appearing once. In assigning cohorts, the study relied on participant-reported clinical history. Each recovered donor of Cohort 3 presented with two negative PCRs, clearance, or symptom resolution.

This chain uses TRBV7-7 with TRBJ2-5; D may match TRBD1 or TRBD2 (5 bases each). The sequence came from a woman in her late teens or twenties who had recovered from COVID-19. The sample consisted of PBMCs or T cells enriched from blood (not recorded which). The CDR3 sequence is CASSLEGQETQYF. In nucleotides, the CDR3 is TGTGCTAGCAGCTTAGAGGGGCAAGAGACCCAGTACTTC.